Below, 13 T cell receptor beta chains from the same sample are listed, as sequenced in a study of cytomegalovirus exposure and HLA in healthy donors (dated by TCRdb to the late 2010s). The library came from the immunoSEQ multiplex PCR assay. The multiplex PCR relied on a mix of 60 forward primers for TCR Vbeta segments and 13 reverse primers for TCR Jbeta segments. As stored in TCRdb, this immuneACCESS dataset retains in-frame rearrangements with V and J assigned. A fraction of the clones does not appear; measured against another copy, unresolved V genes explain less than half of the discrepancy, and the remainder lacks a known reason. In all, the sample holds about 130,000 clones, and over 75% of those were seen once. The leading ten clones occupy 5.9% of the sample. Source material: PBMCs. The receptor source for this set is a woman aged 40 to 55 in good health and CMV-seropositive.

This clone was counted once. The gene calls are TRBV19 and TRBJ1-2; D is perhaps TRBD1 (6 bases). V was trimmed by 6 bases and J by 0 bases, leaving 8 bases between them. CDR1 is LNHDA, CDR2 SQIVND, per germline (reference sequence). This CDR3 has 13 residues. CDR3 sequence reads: CASRQGANYGYTF. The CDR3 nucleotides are TGTGCCAGTAGACAGGGCGCTAACTATGGCTACACCTTC.

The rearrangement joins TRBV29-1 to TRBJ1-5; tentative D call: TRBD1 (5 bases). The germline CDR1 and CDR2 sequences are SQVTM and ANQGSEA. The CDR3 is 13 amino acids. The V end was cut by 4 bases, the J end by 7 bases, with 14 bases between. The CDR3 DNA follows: TGCAGCGTTGGGGGGACTCCTAAACAGCCCCAGCATTTT. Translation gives CSVGGTPKQPQHF.

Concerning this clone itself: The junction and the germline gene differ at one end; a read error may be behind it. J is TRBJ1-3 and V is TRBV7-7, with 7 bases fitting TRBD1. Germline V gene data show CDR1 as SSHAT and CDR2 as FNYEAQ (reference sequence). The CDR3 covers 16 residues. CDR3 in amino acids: CASSLKGQRSGNTIYF. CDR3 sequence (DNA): TGTGCTAGCAGCTTAAAGGGACAGCGCTCTGGAAACACCATATATTTT.

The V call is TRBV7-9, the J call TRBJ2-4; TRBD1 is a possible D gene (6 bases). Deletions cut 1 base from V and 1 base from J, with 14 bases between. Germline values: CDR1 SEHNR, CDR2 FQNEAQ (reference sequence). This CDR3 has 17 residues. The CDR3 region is CASSLENREFAKNIQYF. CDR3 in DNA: TGTGCCAGCAGCTTAGAAAACAGGGAGTTTGCCAAAAACATTCAGTACTTC.

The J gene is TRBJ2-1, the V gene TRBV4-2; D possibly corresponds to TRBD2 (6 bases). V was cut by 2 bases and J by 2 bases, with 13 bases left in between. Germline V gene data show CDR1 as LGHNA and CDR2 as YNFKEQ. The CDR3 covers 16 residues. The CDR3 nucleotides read TGTGCCAGCAGCCAAATTCTAAGGAGGGCCTACAATGAGCAGTTCTTC. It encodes CASSQILRRAYNEQFF.

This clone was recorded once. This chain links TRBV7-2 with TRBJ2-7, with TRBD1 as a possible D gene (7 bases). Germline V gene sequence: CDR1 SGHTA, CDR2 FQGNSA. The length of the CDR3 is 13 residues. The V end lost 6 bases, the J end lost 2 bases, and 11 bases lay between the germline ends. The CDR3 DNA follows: TGTGCCAGCAGACCAGGGGGGACCTACGAGCAGTACTTC. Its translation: CASRPGGTYEQYF.

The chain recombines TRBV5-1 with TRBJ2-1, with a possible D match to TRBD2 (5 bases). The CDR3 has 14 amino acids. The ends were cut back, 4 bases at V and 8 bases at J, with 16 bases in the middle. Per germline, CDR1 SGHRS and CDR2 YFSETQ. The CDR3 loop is CASSRGSPSDEQFF. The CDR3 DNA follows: TGCGCCAGCAGCCGCGGGTCCCCGTCGGATGAGCAGTTCTTC.

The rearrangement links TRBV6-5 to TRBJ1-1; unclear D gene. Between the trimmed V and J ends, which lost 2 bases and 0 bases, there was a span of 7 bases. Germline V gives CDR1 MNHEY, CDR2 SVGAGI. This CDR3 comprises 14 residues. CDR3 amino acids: CASSYIDMNTEAFF. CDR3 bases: TGTGCCAGCAGTTACATAGACATGAACACTGAAGCTTTCTTT.

The CDR3 loop is CATGLIGENTEAFF. The CDR3 DNA reads as TGTGCCACGGGTCTTATAGGGGAGAACACTGAAGCTTTCTTT. This chain joins TRBV6-5 and TRBJ1-1; TRBD1 might be the D (5 bases). The CDR3 totals 14 residues. Germline CDR1 and CDR2: MNHEY and SVGAGI. Trimming cost V 10 bases and J 1 base, with 16 bases left between them.

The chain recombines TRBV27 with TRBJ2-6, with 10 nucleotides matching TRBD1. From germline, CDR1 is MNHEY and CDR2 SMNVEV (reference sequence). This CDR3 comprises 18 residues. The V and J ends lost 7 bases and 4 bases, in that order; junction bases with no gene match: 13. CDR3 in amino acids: CASTERGDRGSGANVLTF. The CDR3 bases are TGTGCCAGCACCGAAAGAGGGGACAGGGGTTCGGGGGCCAACGTCCTGACTTTC.

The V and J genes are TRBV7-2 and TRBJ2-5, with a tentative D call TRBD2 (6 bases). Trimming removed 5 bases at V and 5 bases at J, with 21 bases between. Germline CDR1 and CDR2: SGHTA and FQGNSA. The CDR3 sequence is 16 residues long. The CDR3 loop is CASSPLGGAPWETQYF. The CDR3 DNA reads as TGTGCCAGCAGCCCACTCGGCGGGGCGCCCTGGGAGACCCAGTACTTC.

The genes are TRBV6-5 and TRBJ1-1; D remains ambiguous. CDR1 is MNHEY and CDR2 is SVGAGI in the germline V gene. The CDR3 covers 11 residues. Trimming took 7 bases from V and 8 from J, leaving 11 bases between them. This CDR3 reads CASTERGEAFF. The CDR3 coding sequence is TGTGCCAGCACAGAACGAGGGGAAGCTTTCTTT.

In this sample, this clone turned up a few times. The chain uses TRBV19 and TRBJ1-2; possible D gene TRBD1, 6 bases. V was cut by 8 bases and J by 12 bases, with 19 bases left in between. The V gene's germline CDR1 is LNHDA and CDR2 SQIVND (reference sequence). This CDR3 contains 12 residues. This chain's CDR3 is CASASEGGSDTF. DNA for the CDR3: TGTGCCAGTGCCTCGGAAGGGGGTTCTGACACCTTC.